This TCR beta chain stems from a study of blood T cell repertoires in COVID-19. Across the study: PBMCs, B-cell-depleted T cells, or T cells were the source of the cDNA or gDNA that made up the material.

Clones were read by immunoSEQ multiplex PCR, and TCRdb kept only the in-frame ones, dropping some. This sample has about 130,000 clones; 70% to 90% occur once, and the top ten carry less than 5.5%. The sample holds a few counts of this clone. The TCR sequence derives from a man aged 50-59 years who had recovered from COVID-19. What was sequenced was PBMCs or T cells enriched from blood (not recorded which).

DNA for the CDR3: TGTGCCAGCAGTGAACAGGCAACTGAAGCTTTCTTT. Encoded protein: CASSEQATEAFF. The rearrangement joins TRBV6-1 to TRBJ1-1; D remains ambiguous. The CDR3 covers 12 residues. Germline CDR1 is MNHNS and CDR2 is SASEGT. V was cut by 2 bases and J by 5 bases, with 6 bases left in between.